A single sample gave rise to the 32 T cell receptor beta chains below, sequenced in a study of T-cell reconstitution after alpha-beta-depleted transplantation in children. Unique molecular identifiers tagged the TCRbeta library. TCRdb analysed the PCR reads with MiXCR anew, one entry per CDR3 protein. The data hold 150,000 to 200,000 distinct CDR3 sequences, with roughly 6.5% observed a single time. Sequenced material: PBMCs, taken before TCRalphabeta/CD19-depleted stem cell transplant. These receptor sequences come from a girl under three years old with combined immunodeficiency, due to receive a stem cell transplant.

Ten or more counts support this clonotype. The chain carries TRBV20-1 and TRBJ2-1; maybe TRBD2 (7 bases). The CDR3 totals 15 residues. With 3 bases removed from V and 9 bases from J, the gap between germline ends came to 21 bases. CDR1 and CDR2 (germline): DFQATT, SNEGSKA (reference sequence). The CDR3 region is CSASNLRRGLGEQFF. In DNA form, the CDR3 reads TGCAGTGCTAGCAATCTAAGGCGGGGGCTCGGTGAGCAGTTCTTC.

This clonotype was seen a handful of times. This chain connects TRBV12-3 or TRBV12-4 to TRBJ2-1, with D possibly being TRBD1 (5 bases). The ends were cut back, 8 bases at V and 5 bases at J, with 13 bases in the middle. The CDR3 has 13 amino acids. Here the CDR3 reads CASSRVGDNEQFF. The CDR3 DNA sequence: TGTGCCAGCTCCAGGGTTGGCGACAATGAGCAGTTCTTC.

This clonotype was recorded at least ten times. This CDR3 is CASSLSGGGMQYF. CDR3 coding DNA: TGTGCCAGCAGTTTAAGCGGGGGGGGAATGCAGTATTTT. The V and J genes are TRBV27 and TRBJ2-3; 10 nucleotides align to TRBD2. Per germline, CDR1 MNHEY and CDR2 SMNVEV (reference sequence). Trimming took 2 bases from V and 11 from J; bases not matched to a gene: 4. CDR3 size: 13 residues.

This clonotype came up many times. This chain links TRBV29-1 with TRBJ2-7; the match to TRBD1 covers 10 bases. Germline V gene sequence: CDR1 SQVTM, CDR2 ANQGSEA. The CDR3 extends over 14 amino acids. V was clipped by 6 bases and J by 3 bases; unmatched bases: 8. CDR3 nucleotide sequence: TGCAGCGTACGCGGGACAGGGGATCTCTACGAGCAGTACTTC. It translates to CSVRGTGDLYEQYF.

There are many counts of this clonotype. V is TRBV28 and J is TRBJ2-4; TRBD1 matches at 7 bases. The CDR3 loop spans 15 amino acids. CDR1 is MDHEN and CDR2 is SYDVKM in the germline V gene. The ends lost 6 bases at V and 0 bases at J; junction bases unmatched: 5. The CDR3 spells CASSLQGRAKNIQYF. In DNA, the CDR3 is TGTGCCAGCAGCTTACAGGGGAGAGCCAAAAACATTCAGTACTTC.

This clonotype was counted ten times or more. This rearrangement joins TRBV20-1 to TRBJ2-1; 9 positions match TRBD2. V shed 0 bases and J 13 bases; nucleotides not matched to a gene: 10. Germline V CDR1 and CDR2: DFQATT, SNEGSKA (reference sequence). The CDR3 is 14 residues long. The CDR3 DNA follows: TGCAGTGCTAGAGAGATTAGCGGGGGATATCCCCAGTTCTTC. Residues: CSAREISGGYPQFF.

This clonotype was recorded many times. V and J are TRBV24-1 and TRBJ2-7, with TRBD1 identical over 9 bases. V gave up 9 bases and J gave up 5 bases; unmatched junction bases: 10. The CDR3 extends over 14 amino acids. Germline CDR1 and CDR2: KGHDR and SFDVKD. The CDR3 loop reads CATPNRDRDNEQYF. CDR3 bases: TGTGCCACCCCGAACCGGGACAGGGACAACGAGCAGTACTTC.

This clonotype appeared many times. The chain links TRBV7-8 to TRBJ1-2, with 7 nucleotides matching TRBD1. CDR3 size: 14 residues. CDR1 is SGHVS and CDR2 is FQNEAQ in the germline V gene. Trimming took 2 bases from V and 7 from J; bases not matched to a gene: 7. CDR3 sequence (DNA): TGTGCCAGCAGCTTAACAGGGGCTTTGTCTGGCTACACCTTC. Encoded protein: CASSLTGALSGYTF.

This clonotype has at least ten counts. The chain has TRBV28 and TRBJ2-7; 9 bases match TRBD2. The V gene end was trimmed by 8 bases and the J gene end by 3 bases; junction bases not matched to a gene: 8. Germline V lookup: CDR1 MDHEN, CDR2 SYDVKM. This CDR3 spans 14 amino acids. In nucleotides, the CDR3 is TGTGCCAGCCGAGGCCAGCGGGAGGTCTACGAGCAGTACTTC. Translation: CASRGQREVYEQYF.

This clonotype came up a few times. A read error may produce the germline difference seen at one junction end. The J gene is TRBJ2-1, the V gene TRBV3-1, with D perhaps being TRBD1 or TRBD2 (5 bases each). The CDR3 contains 17 residues. The germline V gene encodes CDR1 LGHDT and CDR2 YNNKEL (reference sequence). The CDR3 spells CATSQVPGQGPYNEQFF. CDR3 in DNA: TGTGCCACCAGCCAAGTGCCTGGGCAGGGACCCTACAATGAGCAGTTCTTC.

This clonotype was seen ten or more times. This chain connects TRBV7-2 to TRBJ2-7; TRBD1 is a possible D gene (6 bases). Between the trimmed V and J ends, which lost 1 base and 4 bases, there was a span of 17 bases. In germline, CDR1 is SGHTA, CDR2 FQGNSA. The CDR3 sequence is 16 residues long. The CDR3 sequence is CASSLGSSRDIYEQYF. The CDR3 region has the DNA TGTGCCAGCAGCTTAGGCTCGTCCCGGGACATTTACGAGCAGTACTTC.

This clonotype was observed at least ten times. This chain joins TRBV4-3 and TRBJ1-1, with 7 bases fitting TRBD1. Germline values: CDR1 LGHNA, CDR2 YSLEER. Trimming cost V 5 bases and J 4 bases; bases outside gene matches: 4. The CDR3 extends over 13 amino acids. The CDR3 sequence: CASSNPGGTEAFF. CDR3 nucleotides: TGCGCCAGCAGCAACCCAGGGGGCACTGAAGCTTTCTTT.

The table lists this clonotype with many counts. The rearrangement links TRBV29-1 to TRBJ2-7; TRBD1 is a possible D gene (5 bases). Germline lookup yields CDR1 SQVTM and CDR2 ANQGSEA. V was cut by 3 bases and J by 3 bases, with 15 bases left in between. This CDR3 is 14 amino acids long. The CDR3 spells CSVDPAGSGYEQYF. In DNA, the CDR3 is TGCAGCGTTGATCCGGCAGGGTCGGGCTACGAGCAGTACTTC.

This clonotype showed up many times. The J gene is TRBJ2-1, the V gene TRBV20-1; the D gene could be TRBD1 or TRBD2 (6 bases each). The CDR3 is 16 amino acids. Looked up from germline, CDR1 is DFQATT and CDR2 is SNEGSKA (reference sequence). The V gene lost 1 base and the J gene lost 3 bases, with 16 bases spanning the gap. CDR3 region: CSARAELGGLYNEQFF. The DNA for the CDR3 is TGCAGTGCTAGAGCAGAGCTAGGGGGGCTCTACAATGAGCAGTTCTTC.

This clonotype was observed at least ten times. This chain links TRBV20-1 with TRBJ2-1; TRBD2 matches at 10 bases. This CDR3 spans 17 amino acids. V dropped 6 bases and J dropped 0; count of bases not matched to a gene: 11. The germline gives CDR1 DFQATT, CDR2 SNEGSKA (reference sequence). The CDR3 region has the DNA TGCAGTGCCCCACCTTGGACTAGCGGTAGCTCCTACAATGAGCAGTTCTTC. Its protein product is CSAPPWTSGSSYNEQFF.

This clonotype was seen at least ten times. This chain connects TRBV30 to TRBJ1-1; 7 bases agree with TRBD1. The V segment lost 5 bases and the J segment 0 bases; nucleotides outside the gene matches: 0. CDR3 length: 12 amino acids. Germline loops: CDR1 GTSNPN, CDR2 SVGIG (reference sequence). In DNA form, the CDR3 reads TGTGCCTGGCAGGGGGTGAACACTGAAGCTTTCTTT. Its protein is CAWQGVNTEAFF.

Only a few counts were recorded for this clonotype. The chain uses TRBV20-1 and TRBJ1-1, with no clear D. The CDR3 sequence is 13 residues long. Germline V lookup: CDR1 DFQATT, CDR2 SNEGSKA (reference sequence). V lost 1 base and J lost 1, with 7 bases in between. The CDR3 sequence is CSARVTSNTEAFF. In DNA form, the CDR3 reads TGCAGTGCTAGAGTTACCTCGAACACTGAAGCTTTCTTT.

This clonotype was found many times. This sequence joins TRBV4-1 and TRBJ2-4, with D maybe TRBD1 (5 bases). There are 18 residues in the CDR3. V dropped 7 bases and J dropped 1 base, with 23 bases sitting between them. Per the germline V gene, CDR1 is MGHRA and CDR2 is YSYEKL. The CDR3 DNA sequence: TGCGCCAGCACCCTCAGGGTTGTGGGTTTTGGGGCCAAAAACATTCAGTACTTC. It yields the protein CASTLRVVGFGAKNIQYF.

This clonotype was counted ten times or more. The rearrangement links TRBV15 to TRBJ2-2; 8 nucleotides align to TRBD2. Germline V gene data show CDR1 as LNHNV and CDR2 as YYDKDF (reference sequence). The CDR3 extends over 16 amino acids. J was trimmed by 5 bases and V by 0 bases; bases with no gene match: 5. The CDR3 is CATSRDRGLGTGELFF. CDR3 DNA sequence: TGTGCCACCAGCAGAGATCGGGGACTAGGGACCGGGGAGCTGTTTTTT.

This clonotype was counted many times. This chain connects TRBV7-3 to TRBJ2-3, with a possible D match to TRBD2 (5 bases). The germline V and J ends were trimmed by 1 base and 1 base, with 9 bases remaining between them. The CDR3 runs 15 residues. CDR1 and CDR2 (germline): SGHTA, FQGTGA. The CDR3 coding sequence is TGTGCCAGCAGCTTAAGTCCAGCGGGCACAGATACGCAGTATTTT. Protein sequence: CASSLSPAGTDTQYF.

This clonotype was recorded many times. The J gene is TRBJ2-7, the V gene TRBV5-5, with 7 nucleotides matching TRBD1. The CDR3 loop spans 13 amino acids. The junction had 9 bases not matched to a gene; V was cut back by 4 bases and J by 8 bases. The V gene's germline CDR1 is SGHKS and CDR2 YYEKEE (reference sequence). CDR3 region: CASSTGDPFKQYF. CDR3 nucleotide sequence: TGTGCCAGCAGCACAGGGGACCCCTTTAAGCAGTACTTC.

This clonotype was recorded many times. DNA of the CDR3: TGCAGTGCTAGAGAACGGTCAAACTACGAGCAGTACTTC. Encoded protein: CSARERSNYEQYF. The chain carries TRBV20-1 and TRBJ2-7; D call uncertain. The V and J ends lost 0 bases and 3 bases respectively, with 9 bases between them. The CDR3 length is 13 residues. CDR1 DFQATT and CDR2 SNEGSKA come from the germline V gene (reference sequence).

The sample holds many counts of this clonotype. The chain has TRBV12-3 or TRBV12-4 and TRBJ2-4; no clear D. The CDR3 loop spans 13 amino acids. The V and J ends lost 5 bases and 5 bases respectively, with 10 bases between them. Here the CDR3 DNA reads TGTGCCAGCAGTCCCATGACGGAAAACATTCAGTACTTC. It specifies CASSPMTENIQYF.

This clonotype was seen at least ten times. This chain joins TRBV29-1 and TRBJ2-5; weak D call: TRBD2 (5 bases). Germline V gene data show CDR1 as SQVTM and CDR2 as ANQGSEA. Trimming removed 5 bases at V and 5 bases at J, with 24 bases between. CDR3 length: 16 residues. The CDR3 loop reads CSVMDGGLLIVETQYF. The CDR3 DNA sequence: TGCAGCGTTATGGATGGAGGACTGCTAATTGTGGAGACCCAGTACTTC. Full variable domain (rest looked up from reference TRBV29-1 and TRBJ2-5): SAVISQKPSRDICQRGTSLTIQCQVDSQVTMMFWYRQQPGQSLTLIATANQGSEATYESGFVIDKFPISRPNLTFSTLTVSNMSPEDSSIYLCSVMDGGLLIVETQYFGPGTRLLVL.

The sample holds many counts of this clonotype. The gene calls are TRBV5-6 and TRBJ2-1; unclear D gene. CDR3 length: 16 residues. The germline V and J ends were trimmed by 0 bases and 4 bases, with 14 bases remaining between them. From germline, CDR1 is SGHDT and CDR2 YYEEEE. The CDR3 region is CASSLVRDLIYNEQFF. CDR3 bases: TGTGCCAGCAGCTTGGTGCGTGACTTGATATACAATGAGCAGTTCTTC.

This clonotype was seen at least ten times. This chain joins TRBV9 and TRBJ2-3, with D perhaps matching TRBD2 (5 bases). V was trimmed by 0 bases and J by 2 bases, leaving 13 bases between them. Per germline, CDR1 SGDLS and CDR2 YYNGEE. CDR3 size: 16 residues. In nucleotides, the CDR3 is TGTGCCAGCAGCGTAGGAGAGGGTTGGTACACAGATACGCAGTATTTT. This gives the protein CASSVGEGWYTDTQYF.

This clonotype occurred many times. The rearrangement links TRBV5-1 to TRBJ2-1, with 10 nucleotides matching TRBD1. V lost 2 bases, J lost 4 bases, and 6 bases stayed unmatched. Germline-derived CDR1 and CDR2 are SGHRS and YFSETQ. The CDR3 is 16 amino acids. Here the CDR3 reads CASSLIRDRGYNEQFF. In nucleotides, the CDR3 is TGCGCCAGCAGCTTAATCCGGGACAGGGGTTACAATGAGCAGTTCTTC. Filled out from reference TRBV5-1 and TRBJ2-1, the complete variable domain reads KAGVTQTPRYLIKTRGQQVTLSCSPISGHRSVSWYQQTPGQGLQFLFEYFSETQRNKGNFPGRFSGRQFSNSRSEMNVSTLELGDSALYLCASSLIRDRGYNEQFFGPGTRLTVL.

There are many counts of this clonotype. The chain has TRBV5-1 and TRBJ2-2; D gene unclear. From germline, CDR1 is SGHRS and CDR2 YFSETQ. The CDR3 runs to 15 residues. V lost 2 bases and J 4 bases, leaving 12 bases between the germline ends. As DNA, the CDR3 is TGCGCCAGCAGCTTAGAGTTCAGCCTCACCGGGGAGCTGTTTTTT. The encoded protein is CASSLEFSLTGELFF.

This clonotype showed up many times. The gene calls are TRBV28 and TRBJ2-7; D unclear. V shed 5 bases and J shed 5 bases, with 19 bases lying between them. Per germline, CDR1 MDHEN and CDR2 SYDVKM. The CDR3 is 15 amino acids. DNA for the CDR3: TGTGCCAGCAGTCTGATCCCTCCGGGTTCCCACGAGCAGTACTTC. It yields the protein CASSLIPPGSHEQYF. Full variable domain (remainder filled in from reference TRBV28 and TRBJ2-7): DVKVTQSSRYLVKRTGEKVFLECVQDMDHENMFWYRQDPGLGLRLIYFSYDVKMKEKGDIPEGYSVSREKKERFSLILESASTNQTSMYLCASSLIPPGSHEQYFGPGTRLTVT.

This clonotype was seen many times. The rearrangement links TRBV2 to TRBJ2-3, with 10 bases that match TRBD1. The germline V gene has CDR1 SNHLY and CDR2 FYNNEI. The CDR3 loop spans 15 amino acids. Trimming cost V 4 bases and J 3 bases; bases outside gene matches: 4. The CDR3 is CASSARTGGTDTQYF. The CDR3 coding sequence is TGTGCCAGCAGTGCCAGGACAGGGGGTACAGATACGCAGTATTTT.

This clonotype has at least ten counts. The genes are TRBV27 and TRBJ2-7; D may be TRBD1 (5 bases). The CDR3 length is 14 residues. The V gene lost 6 bases and the J gene lost 3 bases, with 15 bases spanning the gap. In germline, CDR1 is MNHEY, CDR2 SMNVEV (reference sequence). The CDR3 region is CASRTVDGHYEQYF. CDR3 nucleotide sequence: TGTGCCAGCAGAACCGTCGACGGACACTACGAGCAGTACTTC.

Comments on this clonotype: This sequence may be a read error, since a much larger clone differs from it by one base. The CDR3 does not end in the conserved phenylalanine or tryptophan, so this is likely a read error. The rearrangement uses TRBV24-1 and TRBJ1-5, with D possibly TRBD1 on 5 matching bases. The V end lost 2 bases, the J end lost 4 bases, and 8 bases lay between the germline ends. This CDR3 spans 14 amino acids. The germline V gene encodes CDR1 KGHDR and CDR2 SFDVKD. CDR3 residues: CATSDYQGNQPQHS. CDR3 bases: TGTGCCACCAGTGATTACCAGGGAAATCAGCCCCAGCATTCT.